This is a list of T cell receptor beta chains from one sample in a study of technical replicates of blood from several donors. Profiling relied on immunoSEQ multiplex PCR, and the TCRdb table lists in-frame clones only, not all of them. The sample holds almost 70,000 clones, approximately 91% seen once. The source material was PBMCs. The receptors stem from a human donor in good health. Some clones in this sample may be carry-over from other donors' samples. The CDR3 runs from the conserved cysteine through the conserved F or W. Fields, in order: V gene, CDR3 length, J gene, clone size, D gene, CDR3 protein, CDR3 DNA. A D gene is named only where the DNA matches it firmly. The size field is filled for only some rows; it gives once, few, many or a size class.

TRBV19,14,TRBJ1-2,.,TRBD1,CASSKKDRGYGYTF,TGTGCCAGTAGTAAAAAGGACAGGGGATACGGCTACACCTTC
TRBV6-6,13,TRBJ1-1,.,.,CASKESRGTEAFF,TGTGCCAGCAAAGAGAGTCGGGGGACTGAAGCTTTCTTT
TRBV30,14,TRBJ1-4,.,TRBD1,CAWSRTGTNEKLFF,TGTGCCTGGAGTCGGACAGGGACTAATGAAAAACTGTTTTTT
TRBV5-6,13,TRBJ2-2,.,.,CASSPRVSGELFF,TGTGCCAGCAGCCCGAGGGTGTCCGGGGAGCTGTTTTTT
TRBV7-2,16,TRBJ2-3,few,TRBD2,CASSLLAGGRTDTQYF,TGTGCCAGCAGCCTCTTAGCGGGGGGCCGCACAGATACGCAGTATTTT
TRBV4-2,17,TRBJ1-3,.,.,CASSQGGNSRSGNTIYF,TGTGCCAGCAGCCAGGGAGGGAACAGTCGCTCTGGAAACACCATATATTTT
TRBV19,14,TRBJ2-3,.,.,CASKNTGRSDTQYF,TGTGCCAGTAAAAACACAGGAAGGTCAGATACGCAGTATTTT
TRBV6-6,16,TRBJ2-3,.,.,CASSLWGGRDTDTQYF,TGTGCCAGCAGCCTGTGGGGGGGCCGGGACACAGATACGCAGTATTTT
TRBV30,16,TRBJ1-6,.,.,CAWSVTGGAGNSPLHF,TGTGCCTGGAGTGTGACGGGGGGCGCGGGTAATTCACCCCTCCACTTT
TRBV18,15,TRBJ1-1,.,TRBD1,CASSPPRTGNTEAFF,TGTGCCAGCTCACCACCGAGGACAGGGAACACTGAAGCTTTCTTT
TRBV7-2,15,TRBJ2-3,.,.,CASSLLQGGTDTQYF,TGTGCCAGCAGCTTGTTGCAAGGAGGCACAGATACGCAGTATTTT
TRBV6-1,12,TRBJ2-3,few,.,CASSRGGDTQYF,TGTGCCAGCAGTCGAGGAGGAGATACGCAGTATTTT
TRBV4-3,15,TRBJ1-5,.,.,CASSQDIKGWRPQHF,TGCGCCAGCAGCCAAGATATAAAGGGGTGGAGGCCCCAGCATTTT
TRBV4-2,16,TRBJ1-5,.,.,CASSQWGGDLGQPQHF,TGTGCCAGCAGCCAATGGGGCGGGGACCTAGGGCAGCCCCAGCATTTT
TRBV10-3,11,TRBJ2-1,.,.,CAIRGDNEQFF,TGTGCCATCAGGGGAGACAATGAGCAGTTCTTC
TRBV7-3,14,TRBJ2-1,few,.,CASSFRAHTDEQFF,TGTGCCAGCAGCTTCAGGGCCCACACGGATGAGCAGTTCTTC
TRBV5-4,14,TRBJ1-3,.,TRBD1,CASSQDRTGNTIYF,TGTGCCAGCAGCCAGGACAGGACTGGAAACACCATATATTTT
TRBV5-4,16,TRBJ2-2,.,.,CASSPPQRVNTGELFF,TGTGCCAGCAGCCCCCCCCAGCGGGTGAACACCGGGGAGCTGTTTTTT
TRBV29-1,15,TRBJ2-3,.,.,CSVVAGQRDTDTQYF,TGCAGCGTTGTGGCTGGGCAGAGAGACACAGATACGCAGTATTTT
TRBV2,17,TRBJ1-6,.,.,CASSEVVGSSYNSPLHF,TGTGCCAGCAGTGAGGTGGTGGGCAGCTCCTATAATTCACCCCTCCACTTT
TRBV15,15,TRBJ2-1,.,TRBD1,CATSEGQGSYNEQFF,TGTGCCACCAGCGAGGGACAGGGTTCCTACAATGAGCAGTTCTTC
TRBV6-6,13,TRBJ2-4,.,.,CAASSAGYDIQYF,TGTGCCGCCAGCAGTGCAGGGTATGACATTCAGTACTTC
TRBV4-1,16,TRBJ1-5,.,TRBD1,CASSQARQGPNQPQHF,TGCGCCAGCAGCCAAGCGAGACAGGGTCCAAATCAGCCCCAGCATTTT
TRBV7-2,15,TRBJ2-7,once,.,CASSSVVGGGYEQYF,TGTGCCAGCAGCTCCGTCGTGGGAGGGGGGTACGAGCAGTACTTC
TRBV27,14,TRBJ1-2,.,TRBD1,CATSLGTGAYGYTF,TGTGCCACCTCCTTAGGGACAGGGGCCTATGGCTACACCTTC
TRBV10-3,13,TRBJ1-1,.,.,CAISDGENTEAFF,TGTGCCATCAGTGACGGGGAGAACACTGAAGCTTTCTTT
TRBV27,17,TRBJ1-5,.,TRBD1,CASSFYSGTGVNQPQHF,TGTGCCAGCAGTTTTTATTCCGGGACAGGGGTGAATCAGCCCCAGCATTTT
TRBV29-1,11,TRBJ2-7,.,.,CSVAQTYEQYF,TGCAGCGTCGCGCAAACCTACGAGCAGTACTTC
TRBV5-4,14,TRBJ2-2,once,.,CASSFQGWAGELFF,TGTGCCAGCAGTTTTCAGGGTTGGGCCGGGGAGCTGTTTTTT
TRBV5-1,15,TRBJ2-7,.,.,CASSVIDRSLHEQYF,TGCGCCAGCAGCGTAATAGACAGGTCCCTCCACGAGCAGTACTTC
TRBV5-4,14,TRBJ2-5,.,TRBD1,CASSPRDREETQYF,TGTGCCAGCAGCCCCAGAGACAGGGAAGAGACCCAGTACTTC
TRBV10-2,13,TRBJ2-1,.,.,CASRLLVQDEQFF,TGCGCCAGCAGGTTGTTAGTCCAGGATGAGCAGTTCTTC
TRBV9,14,TRBJ2-7,.,TRBD1,CASSAGTGGGEQYF,TGTGCCAGCAGCGCGGGGACAGGGGGTGGCGAGCAGTACTTC
TRBV5-4,16,TRBJ2-7,.,TRBD2,CASSPTSGGGAYEQYF,TGTGCCAGCAGCCCGACTAGCGGGGGGGGCGCCTACGAGCAGTACTTC
TRBV7-9,16,TRBJ2-1,once,TRBD2,CASSRASAGVNNEQFF,TGTGCCAGCAGTCGTGCCTCAGCGGGGGTCAACAATGAGCAGTTCTTC
TRBV7-3,16,TRBJ2-1,.,TRBD2,CASRPDASGSYNEQFF,TGTGCCAGCAGGCCCGATGCTAGCGGCTCCTACAATGAGCAGTTCTTC
TRBV6-5,14,TRBJ1-2,.,.,CASSYSMGGDGYTF,TGTGCCAGCAGTTATTCCATGGGGGGAGATGGCTACACCTTC
TRBV13,15,TRBJ2-2,.,TRBD1,CASSPRDRGIGELFF,TGTGCCAGCAGCCCCCGGGACAGGGGGATCGGGGAGCTGTTTTTT
TRBV5-1,13,TRBJ1-2,.,TRBD1,CASSTTGDYGYTF,TGCGCCAGCAGCACGACAGGGGACTATGGCTACACCTTC
TRBV9,17,TRBJ2-3,.,TRBD2,CASSVGNSGGSIDTQYF,TGTGCCAGCAGCGTAGGTAATAGCGGGGGGTCTATAGATACGCAGTATTTT
TRBV18,13,TRBJ1-1,.,.,CASSPPQNTEAFF,TGTGCCAGCTCACCACCCCAGAACACTGAAGCTTTCTTT
TRBV5-8,17,TRBJ2-5,.,TRBD2,CASSAGTSGRVAETQYF,TGTGCCAGCAGCGCCGGGACTAGCGGGAGGGTAGCGGAGACCCAGTACTTC
TRBV4-1,18,TRBJ2-5,.,TRBD2,CASSQTSTGTSGQETQYF,TGCGCCAGCAGCCAGACATCTACCGGGACTAGCGGCCAAGAGACCCAGTACTTC
TRBV7-9,15,TRBJ2-7,.,TRBD1,CASSSYSGTGPEQYF,TGTGCCAGCAGCTCCTATTCCGGGACAGGCCCCGAGCAGTACTTC
TRBV6-6,15,TRBJ2-3,.,.,CASSYSAVNTDTQYF,TGTGCCAGCAGTTACTCGGCCGTAAATACAGATACGCAGTATTTT
TRBV4-1,17,TRBJ2-3,.,TRBD2,CASGLAGGRGGTDTQYF,TGCGCCAGCGGTCTAGCGGGAGGGCGGGGTGGCACAGATACGCAGTATTTT
TRBV4-3,15,TRBJ1-4,few,.,CASSQDAGNNEKLFF,TGCGCCAGCAGCCAAGATGCAGGGAATAATGAAAAACTGTTTTTT
TRBV7-8,11,TRBJ2-7,once,.,CASSAGHEQYF,TGTGCCAGCAGCGCTGGGCACGAGCAGTACTTC
TRBV27,15,TRBJ2-2,.,TRBD2,CASSFGGSGVGELFF,TGTGCCAGCAGTTTCGGCGGGAGCGGGGTCGGGGAGCTGTTTTTT
TRBV7-8,15,TRBJ1-1,.,.,CASSLWDNEGTEAFF,TGTGCCAGCAGCTTATGGGACAACGAGGGGACTGAAGCTTTCTTT
TRBV5-1,14,TRBJ1-2,few,.,CASSLEQGNYGYTF,TGCGCCAGCAGCTTGGAACAGGGTAACTATGGCTACACCTTC
TRBV7-2,15,TRBJ2-5,.,.,CASSTRGLPGETQYF,TGTGCCAGCAGCACACGGGGACTTCCGGGGGAGACCCAGTACTTC
TRBV2,12,TRBJ2-5,.,TRBD1,CASTGQGETQYF,TGTGCCAGCACGGGACAGGGGGAGACCCAGTACTTC
TRBV29-1,17,TRBJ2-2,.,TRBD2,CSVGTSGGKPNTGELFF,TGCAGCGTTGGGACTAGCGGGGGGAAGCCGAACACCGGGGAGCTGTTTTTT
TRBV14,16,TRBJ1-6,.,TRBD1,CASSAHRDRVYSPLHF,TGTGCCAGCAGCGCCCACCGGGACAGGGTTTATTCACCCCTCCACTTT
TRBV11-3,15,TRBJ2-7,.,TRBD2,CASSPTSGRANEQYF,TGTGCCAGCAGCCCGACTAGCGGGAGGGCCAACGAGCAGTACTTC
TRBV7-8,15,TRBJ2-2,.,TRBD1,CASSLWGQVTGELFF,TGTGCCAGCAGCTTATGGGGACAGGTTACCGGGGAGCTGTTTTTT